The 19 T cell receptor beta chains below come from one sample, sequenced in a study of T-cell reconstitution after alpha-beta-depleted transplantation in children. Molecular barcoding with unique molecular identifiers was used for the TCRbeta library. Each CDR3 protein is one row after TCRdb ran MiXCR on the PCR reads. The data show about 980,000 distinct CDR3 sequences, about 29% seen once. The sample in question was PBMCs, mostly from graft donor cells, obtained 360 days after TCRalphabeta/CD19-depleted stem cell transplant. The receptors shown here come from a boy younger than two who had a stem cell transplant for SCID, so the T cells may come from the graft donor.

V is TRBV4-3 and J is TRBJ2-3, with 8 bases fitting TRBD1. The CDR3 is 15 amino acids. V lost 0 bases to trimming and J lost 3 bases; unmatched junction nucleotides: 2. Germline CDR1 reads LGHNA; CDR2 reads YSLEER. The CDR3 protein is CASSQEQGGTDTQYF. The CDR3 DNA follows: TGCGCCAGCAGCCAAGAACAGGGGGGAACAGATACGCAGTATTTT.

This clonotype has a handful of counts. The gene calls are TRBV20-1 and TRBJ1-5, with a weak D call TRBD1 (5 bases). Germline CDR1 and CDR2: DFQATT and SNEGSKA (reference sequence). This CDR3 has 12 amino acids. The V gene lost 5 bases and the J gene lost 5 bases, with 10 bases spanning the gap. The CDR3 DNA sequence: TGCAGTGCTGGTGACAGATATCAGCCCCAGCATTTT. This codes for CSAGDRYQPQHF.

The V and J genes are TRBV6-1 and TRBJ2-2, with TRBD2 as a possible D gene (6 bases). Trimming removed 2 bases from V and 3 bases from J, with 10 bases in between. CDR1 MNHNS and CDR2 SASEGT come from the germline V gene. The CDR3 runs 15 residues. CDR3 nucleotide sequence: TGTGCCAGCAGTGAACAGGGAGGTTACACCGGGGAGCTGTTTTTT. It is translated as CASSEQGGYTGELFF.

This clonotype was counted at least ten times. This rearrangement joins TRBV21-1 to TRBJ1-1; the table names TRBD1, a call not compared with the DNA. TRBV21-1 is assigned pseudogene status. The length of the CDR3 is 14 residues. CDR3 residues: CASSPGQKNTEAFF. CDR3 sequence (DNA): TGTGCCAGCAGTCCGGGACAGAAGAACACTGAAGCTTTCTTT.

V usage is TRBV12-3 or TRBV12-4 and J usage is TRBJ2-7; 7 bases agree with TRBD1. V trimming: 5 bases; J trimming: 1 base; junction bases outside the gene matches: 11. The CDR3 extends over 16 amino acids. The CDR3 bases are TGTGCCAGCAGTCCTTGGGTAGGGACAGCTTCCTACGAGCAGTACTTC. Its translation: CASSPWVGTASYEQYF.

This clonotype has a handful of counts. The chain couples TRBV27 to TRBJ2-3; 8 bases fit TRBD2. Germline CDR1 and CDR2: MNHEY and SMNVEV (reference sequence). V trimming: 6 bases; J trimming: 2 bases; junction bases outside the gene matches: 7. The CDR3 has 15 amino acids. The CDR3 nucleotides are TGTGCCAGCAGGGCGAGTAGCGGGGTCACAGATACGCAGTATTTT. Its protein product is CASRASSGVTDTQYF.

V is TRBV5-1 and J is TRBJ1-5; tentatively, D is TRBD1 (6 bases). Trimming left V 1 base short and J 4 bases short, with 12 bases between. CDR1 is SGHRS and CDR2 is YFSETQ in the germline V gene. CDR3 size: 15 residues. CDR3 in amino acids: CASSLLPGANQPQHF. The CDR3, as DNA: TGCGCCAGCAGCTTGCTGCCAGGGGCTAATCAGCCCCAGCATTTT. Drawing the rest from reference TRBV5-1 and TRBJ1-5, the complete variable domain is KAGVTQTPRYLIKTRGQQVTLSCSPISGHRSVSWYQQTPGQGLQFLFEYFSETQRNKGNFPGRFSGRQFSNSRSEMNVSTLELGDSALYLCASSLLPGANQPQHFGDGTRLSIL.

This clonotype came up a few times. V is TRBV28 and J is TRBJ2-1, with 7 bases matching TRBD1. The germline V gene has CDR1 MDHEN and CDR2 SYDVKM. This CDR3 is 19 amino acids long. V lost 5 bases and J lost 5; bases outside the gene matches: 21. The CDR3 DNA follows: TGTGCCAGCAGTCTCCCCGATCCGGGACAGCTGGGCATTGACAATGAGCAGTTCTTC. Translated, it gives CASSLPDPGQLGIDNEQFF.

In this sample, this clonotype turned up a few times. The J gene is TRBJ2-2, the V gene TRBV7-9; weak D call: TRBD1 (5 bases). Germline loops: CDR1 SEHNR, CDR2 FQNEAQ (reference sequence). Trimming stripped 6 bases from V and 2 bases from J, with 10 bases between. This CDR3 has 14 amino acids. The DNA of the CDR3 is TGTGCCAGCAGACTGACAGCAAACACCGGGGAGCTGTTTTTT. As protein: CASRLTANTGELFF.

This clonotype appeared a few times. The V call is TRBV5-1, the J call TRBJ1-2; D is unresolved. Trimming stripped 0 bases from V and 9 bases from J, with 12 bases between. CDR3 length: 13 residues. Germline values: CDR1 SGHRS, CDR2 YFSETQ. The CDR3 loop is CASSLGEPRSYTF. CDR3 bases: TGCGCCAGCAGCTTGGGGGAACCTAGGAGCTACACCTTC.

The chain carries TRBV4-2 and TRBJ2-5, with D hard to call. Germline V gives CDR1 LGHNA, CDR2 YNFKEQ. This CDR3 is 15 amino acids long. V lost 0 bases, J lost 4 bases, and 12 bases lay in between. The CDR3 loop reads CASSQERRVGETQYF. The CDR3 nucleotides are TGTGCCAGCAGCCAAGAGAGGCGAGTGGGAGAGACCCAGTACTTC.

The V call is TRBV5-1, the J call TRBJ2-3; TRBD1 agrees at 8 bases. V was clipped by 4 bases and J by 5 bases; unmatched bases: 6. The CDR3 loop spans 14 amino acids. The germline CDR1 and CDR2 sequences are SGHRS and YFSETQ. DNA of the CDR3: TGCGCCAGCAGCCCACCGACAGGGGTAGATACGCAGTATTTT. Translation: CASSPPTGVDTQYF. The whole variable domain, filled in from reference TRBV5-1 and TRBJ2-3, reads KAGVTQTPRYLIKTRGQQVTLSCSPISGHRSVSWYQQTPGQGLQFLFEYFSETQRNKGNFPGRFSGRQFSNSRSEMNVSTLELGDSALYLCASSPPTGVDTQYFGPGTRLTVL.

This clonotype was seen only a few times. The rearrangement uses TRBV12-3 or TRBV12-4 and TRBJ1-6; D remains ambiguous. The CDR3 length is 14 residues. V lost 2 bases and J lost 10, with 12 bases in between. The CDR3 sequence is CASSLTVPGSPLHF. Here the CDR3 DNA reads TGTGCCAGCAGTTTAACGGTGCCGGGGTCACCCCTCCACTTT.

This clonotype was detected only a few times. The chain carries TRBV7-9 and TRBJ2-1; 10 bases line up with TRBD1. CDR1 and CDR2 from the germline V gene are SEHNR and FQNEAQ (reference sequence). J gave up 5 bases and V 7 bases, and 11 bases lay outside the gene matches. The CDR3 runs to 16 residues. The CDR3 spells CASTLSYGTGDNEQFF. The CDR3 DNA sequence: TGTGCCAGCACCCTTAGTTATGGGACAGGGGACAATGAGCAGTTCTTC.

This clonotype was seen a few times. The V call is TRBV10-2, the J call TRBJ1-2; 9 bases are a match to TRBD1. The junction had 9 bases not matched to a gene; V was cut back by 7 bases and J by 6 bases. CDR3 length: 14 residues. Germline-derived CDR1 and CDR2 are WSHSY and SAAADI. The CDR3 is CASTRDRVIHGYTF. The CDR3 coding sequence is TGCGCCAGCACCAGGGACAGGGTTATACATGGCTACACCTTC.

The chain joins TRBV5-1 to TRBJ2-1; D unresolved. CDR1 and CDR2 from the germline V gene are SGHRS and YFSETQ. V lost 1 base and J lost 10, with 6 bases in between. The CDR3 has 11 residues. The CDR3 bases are TGCGCCAGCAGCTTGTTCGAGGAGCAGTTCTTC. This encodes CASSLFEEQFF.

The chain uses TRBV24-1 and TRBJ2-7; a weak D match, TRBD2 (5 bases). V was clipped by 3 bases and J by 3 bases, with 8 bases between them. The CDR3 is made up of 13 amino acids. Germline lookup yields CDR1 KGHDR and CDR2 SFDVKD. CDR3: CATSDQGGYEQYF. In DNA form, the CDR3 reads TGTGCCACCAGTGATCAAGGAGGCTACGAGCAGTACTTC.

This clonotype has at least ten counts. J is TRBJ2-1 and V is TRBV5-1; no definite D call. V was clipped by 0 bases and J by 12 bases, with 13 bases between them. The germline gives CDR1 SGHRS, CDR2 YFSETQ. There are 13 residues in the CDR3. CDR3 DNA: TGCGCCAGCAGCTTGGCCGGAAGTCGTCGGCAGTTCTTC. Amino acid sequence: CASSLAGSRRQFF.

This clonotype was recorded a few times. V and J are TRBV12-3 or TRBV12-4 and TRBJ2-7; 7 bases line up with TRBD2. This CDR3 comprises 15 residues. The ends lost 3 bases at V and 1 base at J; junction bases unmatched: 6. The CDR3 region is CASSLGDYGSYEQYF. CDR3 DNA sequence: TGTGCCAGCAGTTTGGGGGACTACGGGTCCTACGAGCAGTACTTC.